These 27 T cell receptor beta chains were sequenced from one sample in a study of regulatory T cells in long-lasting Graves disease. From the reads, TCRdb called clonotypes with MiXCR, one entry per CDR3 protein. The data show approximately 590 distinct CDR3 sequences, with less than 70% seen just once and 12% held by the top ten. RNA from PBMCs was the source of the TCR library. Material: peripheral blood mononuclear cells (PBMCs), obtained with antithyroid drug treatment, in newly diagnosed or persistent Graves disease (not recorded which). The receptors were gathered from a female donor with Graves disease.

V usage is TRBV24-1 and J usage is TRBJ1-1; TRBD1 agrees at 7 bases. J was trimmed by 7 bases and V by 4 bases; bases with no gene match: 5. The CDR3 covers 13 residues. The germline V gene encodes CDR1 KGHDR and CDR2 SFDVKD. CDR3 protein: CATSDLGTDEAFF. The DNA for the CDR3 is TGTGCCACCAGTGACCTTGGGACAGATGAAGCTTTCTTT.

A few counts support this clonotype. The chain joins TRBV28 to TRBJ1-1, with 10 nucleotides matching TRBD1. The V gene end was trimmed by 11 bases and the J gene end by 0 bases; junction bases not matched to a gene: 6. The CDR3 has 14 residues. CDR1 and CDR2 (germline): MDHEN, SYDVKM. CDR3 sequence reads: CAVGTGVLNTEAFF. As DNA, the CDR3 is TGTGCCGTAGGGACAGGGGTTTTGAACACTGAAGCTTTCTTT.

This clonotype was picked up one time. The chain is built from TRBV7-9 and TRBJ1-1; D is undetermined. The germline CDR1 and CDR2 sequences are SEHNR and FQNEAQ (reference sequence). V lost 4 bases, J lost 2 bases, and 5 bases lay in between. This CDR3 has 12 amino acids. The CDR3 nucleotides read TGTGCCAGCAGCTGGCCTAACACTGAAGCTTTCTTT. Residues: CASSWPNTEAFF.

V and J are TRBV5-1 and TRBJ2-7; D tentatively fits TRBD1 or TRBD2 (5 bases each). This CDR3 has 14 amino acids. Trimming took off 5 bases at V and 1 base at J, with 13 bases between the two ends. CDR1 is SGHRS, CDR2 YFSETQ, per germline. This CDR3 is CASRSGTSSYEQYF. The CDR3 coding sequence is TGCGCCAGCAGGTCCGGGACGTCATCCTACGAGCAGTACTTC.

The V call is TRBV20-1, the J call TRBJ2-1; D is ambiguous. V lost 6 bases to trimming and J lost 6 bases, with 3 bases between them. The CDR3 extends over 9 amino acids. Germline-derived CDR1 and CDR2 are DFQATT and SNEGSKA (reference sequence). The CDR3 nucleotides are TGCAGTGCAGCCAATGAGCAGTTCTTC. Its translation: CSAANEQFF.

The rearrangement uses TRBV4-3 and TRBJ2-4, with TRBD2 matching over 11 bases. Looked up from germline, CDR1 is LGHNA and CDR2 is YSLEER. The V and J ends lost 0 bases and 9 bases, in that order; junction bases with no gene match: 13. The CDR3 spans 18 residues. CDR3 sequence (DNA): TGCGCCAGCAGCCAAGATAGCCGTGGGGTAGCGGGAGGGGGCATTCAGTACTTC. It encodes CASSQDSRGVAGGGIQYF.

This chain joins TRBV7-9 and TRBJ1-4; 10 positions agree with TRBD1. The ends lost 5 bases at V and 6 bases at J; junction bases unmatched: 3. This CDR3 contains 14 residues. The V gene's germline CDR1 is SEHNR and CDR2 FQNEAQ (reference sequence). The CDR3 DNA reads TGTGCCAGCAGCGGGACAGGGGAAGATGAAAAACTGTTTTTT. Its protein is CASSGTGEDEKLFF.

This chain connects TRBV10-3 to TRBJ2-3, with TRBD1 matching 10 bases. The germline gives CDR1 ENHRY, CDR2 SYGVKD. The CDR3 is made up of 15 amino acids. The junction had 7 bases not matched to a gene; V was cut back by 4 bases and J by 6 bases. CDR3 bases: TGTGCCATCAGTGCAAACAGGGGACAGGGGGATACGCAGTATTTT. It translates to CAISANRGQGDTQYF.

The rearrangement uses TRBV3-1 and TRBJ2-2, with D perhaps being TRBD1 or TRBD2 (5 bases each). Germline V gene sequence: CDR1 LGHDT, CDR2 YNNKEL (reference sequence). V was trimmed by 2 bases and J by 3 bases, leaving 16 bases between them. The CDR3 totals 17 residues. The CDR3 DNA is TGTGCCAGCAGCCAACCCCTCTGGGACGTATACACCGGGGAGCTGTTTTTT. This encodes CASSQPLWDVYTGELFF. Full variable domain (missing parts from reference TRBV3-1 and TRBJ2-2): DTAVSQTPKYLVTQMGNDKSIKCEQNLGHDTMYWYKQDSKKFLKIMFSYNNKELIINETVPNRFSPKSPDKAHLNLHINSLELGDSAVYFCASSQPLWDVYTGELFFGEGSRLTVL.

This clonotype occurred a few times. The chain carries TRBV4-1 and TRBJ1-2, with D unresolved. The CDR3 consists of 12 residues. Germline V CDR1 and CDR2: MGHRA, YSYEKL. V lost 0 bases and J 6 bases, leaving 5 bases between the germline ends. Here the CDR3 reads CASSQERHGYTF. CDR3 DNA sequence: TGCGCCAGCAGCCAAGAACGGCATGGCTACACCTTC.

This clonotype was seen more than once but under ten times. CDR3 residues: CATSDLTSKGYEQFF. The CDR3 region has the DNA TGTGCCACCAGTGATTTGACTAGTAAGGGATATGAGCAGTTCTTC. The gene calls are TRBV24-1 and TRBJ2-1, with a tentative D call TRBD2 (5 bases). The germline V gene has CDR1 KGHDR and CDR2 SFDVKD. The CDR3 runs to 15 residues. Trimming pared 0 bases from V and 8 bases from J, leaving 13 bases between.

The sample holds a few counts of this clonotype. This chain connects TRBV3-1 to TRBJ2-7; 8 bases map to TRBD2. Germline lookup yields CDR1 LGHDT and CDR2 YNNKEL (reference sequence). The CDR3 runs to 16 residues. V trimming: 4 bases; J trimming: 0 bases; junction bases outside the gene matches: 8. DNA for the CDR3: TGTGCCAGCAGCCCAGGGACTAGGAGGAGCTCCTACGAGCAGTACTTC. This sequence encodes CASSPGTRRSSYEQYF.

The V and J genes are TRBV6-5 and TRBJ1-2, with D possibly TRBD1 on 6 matching bases. The germline V and J ends were trimmed by 6 bases and 5 bases, with 16 bases remaining between them. Germline lookup yields CDR1 MNHEY and CDR2 SVGAGI. CDR3 length: 14 residues. The CDR3 protein is CASRPTGPLYGYTF. The CDR3 DNA follows: TGTGCCAGCAGACCGACAGGACCCCTTTATGGCTACACCTTC.

V gene TRBV28 combines with J gene TRBJ2-7; TRBD2 might be the D (5 bases). The V end lost 7 bases, the J end lost 5 bases, and 15 bases lay between the germline ends. CDR3 size: 13 residues. Looked up from germline, CDR1 is MDHEN and CDR2 is SYDVKM. In DNA form, the CDR3 reads TGTGCCAGCACTAGCCACAGATCGGACGAGCAGTACTTC. Protein sequence: CASTSHRSDEQYF.

This clonotype appeared once. CDR3 residues: CACRGGGQETQYF. CDR3 bases: TGTGCCTGTCGGGGGGGTGGTCAAGAGACCCAGTACTTC. This chain uses TRBV28 with TRBJ2-5, with 8 bases that match TRBD2. J gave up 2 bases and V 11 bases, and 7 bases lay outside the gene matches. The CDR3 length is 13 residues. Germline values: CDR1 MDHEN, CDR2 SYDVKM.

J is TRBJ2-5 and V is TRBV28; 7 bases agree with TRBD1. This CDR3 has 13 amino acids. The germline gives CDR1 MDHEN, CDR2 SYDVKM. Losses at the gene ends were 6 bases for V and 5 bases for J; bases not matched to a gene: 6. The CDR3 is CASRGQVGETQYF. CDR3 DNA sequence: TGTGCCAGCAGAGGACAGGTCGGGGAGACCCAGTACTTC.

V is TRBV15 and J is TRBJ2-3; 7 bases are shared with TRBD2. The CDR3 contains 14 residues. The ends lost 0 bases at V and 7 bases at J; junction bases unmatched: 4. CDR1 is LNHNV and CDR2 is YYDKDF in the germline V gene (reference sequence). The CDR3 DNA sequence: TGTGCCACCAGCAGAGAACGGGACTATTATACGCAGTATTTT. This codes for CATSRERDYYTQYF.

The chain's CDR3 is CASTHGPAIASTDTQYF. As DNA, the CDR3 is TGTGCCAGCACCCACGGACCGGCTATAGCTAGCACAGATACGCAGTATTTT. The chain combines TRBV28 with TRBJ2-3, with unresolved D. CDR3 size: 17 residues. Trimming stripped 7 bases from V and 0 bases from J, with 20 bases between. Germline assignment: CDR1 MDHEN and CDR2 SYDVKM.

This chain uses TRBV29-1 with TRBJ1-1, with a weak D call TRBD1 (5 bases). CDR1 and CDR2 from the germline V gene are SQVTM and ANQGSEA. The CDR3 extends over 12 amino acids. V shed 2 bases and J shed 12 bases, with 16 bases lying between them. DNA for the CDR3: TGCAGCGTTGAAAAGGGGACGGCCCGCACTTTCTTT. As protein: CSVEKGTARTFF.

The genes are TRBV5-4 and TRBJ2-7, with D unresolved. The germline gives CDR1 SGHNT, CDR2 YYREEE (reference sequence). The germline V and J ends were trimmed by 4 bases and 6 bases, with 14 bases remaining between them. The CDR3 sequence is 13 residues long. The CDR3 DNA reads as TGTGCCAGCAGCAACTGTAGGACCTGCGAGCAGTACTTC. Amino acid sequence: CASSNCRTCEQYF.

The chain recombines TRBV11-3 with TRBJ2-3; 9 nucleotides line up with TRBD1. Trimming took 4 bases from V and 5 from J; bases not matched to a gene: 4. This CDR3 is built from 14 residues. Germline V gives CDR1 SGHNT, CDR2 YENEEA. CDR3 coding DNA: TGTGCCAGCAGCTGGGACAGGGAGGGAGATACGCAGTATTTT. Translating it yields CASSWDREGDTQYF.

This clonotype showed up just a few times. This chain connects TRBV7-9 to TRBJ1-1; the D gene is possibly TRBD1 (5 bases). Germline V gene sequence: CDR1 SEHNR, CDR2 FQNEAQ (reference sequence). Trimming stripped 8 bases from V and 1 base from J, with 8 bases between. This CDR3 region has 12 residues. The CDR3 here is CASGRANTEAFF. The CDR3 DNA reads as TGTGCCAGCGGCAGGGCGAACACTGAAGCTTTCTTT.

The chain carries TRBV3-1 and TRBJ2-3; no clear D gene. Germline V gene data show CDR1 as LGHDT and CDR2 as YNNKEL (reference sequence). The CDR3 has 14 residues. Trimming pared 2 bases from V and 4 bases from J, leaving 10 bases between. The CDR3 here is CASSQIRGPDTQYF. CDR3 DNA sequence: TGTGCCAGCAGCCAAATCAGAGGTCCAGATACGCAGTATTTT.

This clonotype is labeled hyperexpanded (1% or more). J is TRBJ2-2 and V is TRBV7-9, with 7 bases aligning to TRBD2. The germline V gene encodes CDR1 SEHNR and CDR2 FQNEAQ (reference sequence). V gave up 5 bases and J gave up 4 bases; unmatched junction bases: 7. The CDR3 spans 15 residues. CDR3 loop: CASSRVASGTGELFF. The CDR3 DNA sequence: TGTGCCAGCAGCCGGGTAGCTAGCGGCACCGGGGAGCTGTTTTTT. Based on the CDR3 plus reference TRBV7-9 and TRBJ2-2, the full variable domain is DTGVSQNPRHKITKRGQNVTFRCDPISEHNRLYWYRQTLGQGPEFLTYFQNEAQLEKSRLLSDRFSAERPKGSFSTLEIQRTEQGDSAMYLCASSRVASGTGELFFGEGSRLTVL.

The chain links TRBV6-6 to TRBJ2-5; possibly TRBD1 for D (6 bases). CDR3 length equals 15 residues. The germline V and J ends were trimmed by 2 bases and 2 bases, with 12 bases remaining between them. Germline CDR1 reads MNHNY; CDR2 reads SVGAGI (reference sequence). CDR3 region: CASSYGRGKQETQYF. In nucleotides, the CDR3 is TGTGCCAGCAGTTACGGCAGGGGAAAGCAAGAGACCCAGTACTTC.

This chain links TRBV5-6 with TRBJ2-4, with 10 nucleotides matching TRBD2. CDR3 length: 14 residues. The germline V gene encodes CDR1 SGHDT and CDR2 YYEEEE. V lost 6 bases, J lost 6 bases, and 6 bases stayed unmatched. The DNA for the CDR3 is TGTGCCAGCACTCTAGCGGGAGAGAGAAACATTCAGTACTTC. Translating it yields CASTLAGERNIQYF.

Here the CDR3 DNA reads TGTGCCAGCAGCTTCGAAGGTTCTAGCAATGAGCAGTTCTTC. Translated: CASSFEGSSNEQFF. The chain carries TRBV7-3 and TRBJ2-1; no clear D gene. Trimming took 3 bases from V and 6 from J, leaving 12 bases between them. Germline-derived CDR1 and CDR2 are SGHTA and FQGTGA. This CDR3 has 14 amino acids.